This T cell receptor (beta chain) came from a study of T cell responses to AZD1222 COVID-19 vaccine. About the research overall: Pooling covered second doses at about 4 or about 12 weeks.

As regards this clone: Its antigen is still unknown.

Findings and limits, study-wide: Repertoires in all cases were sampled only once the peak T cell response had passed. Researchers report vaccine-associated CD4 TCRs spanning spike, with dominance at 160-218 and 743-854. In a largely white British group with more females than males, clonal diversity was possibly underestimated.

Libraries were prepared by immunoSEQ multiplex PCR; TCRdb keeps only in-frame clonotypes and omits some of them. The profile shows 150,000 to 200,000 clones, 80% to 90% of them singletons. CDR1 is ENHRY, CDR2 SYGVKD, per germline. The CDR3 runs 18 residues. The V segment lost 0 bases and the J segment 3 bases; nucleotides outside the gene matches: 6. The receptor's source is an adult in good health. The source was peripheral blood, collected on day 0 of AZD1222 vaccination. This chain joins TRBV10-3 and TRBJ2-3; 13 bases agree with TRBD2. CDR3 bases: TGTGCCATCAGTGAGTCGAGAGGGACTAGCGGGATAACAGATACGCAGTATTTT. Protein sequence: CAISESRGTSGITDTQYF.